Below, 3 T cell receptor beta chains from the same sample are listed, as sequenced in a study of blood T cell repertoires in COVID-19 (dated by TCRdb to about 2020). Preparation of the library involved the immunoSEQ multiplex PCR assay. TCRdb limited this immuneACCESS table to in-frame rearrangements with V and J called. A share of clones is missing; checked studies link under half to unresolved V genes, and the rest is unexplained. The sample contains roughly 190,000 clones, 80% to 85% of them found a single time. The ten biggest clones cover under 4% of the sample. The sample comprised PBMCs or T cells enriched from blood (not recorded which). The receptor set was obtained from a woman in her 30s who had been exposed to COVID-19.

The chain is built from TRBV6-5 and TRBJ1-2; a possible D gene is TRBD1 (5 bases). Germline V gene lookup returns CDR1 MNHEY and CDR2 SVGAGI. The length of the CDR3 is 15 residues. V was shortened by 2 bases and J by 4 bases, with 14 bases between the two germline ends. CDR3: CASSYSTGYAYGYTF. The DNA of the CDR3 is TGTGCCAGCAGTTACAGCACAGGTTACGCCTATGGCTACACCTTC.

The chain joins TRBV9 to TRBJ2-2, with D possibly TRBD2 on 6 matching bases. This CDR3 is built from 14 residues. V was shortened by 3 bases and J by 6 bases, with 12 bases between the two germline ends. Germline V CDR1 and CDR2: SGDLS, YYNGEE. The CDR3 bases are TGTGCCAGCAGCGCCAGATCTAGCGCCGGGGAGCTGTTTTTT. Residues: CASSARSSAGELFF. The full variable domain, completed using reference TRBV9 and TRBJ2-2, is DSGVTQTPKHLITATGQRVTLRCSPRSGDLSVYWYQQSLDQGLQFLIQYYNGEERAKGNILERFSAQQFPDLHSELNLSSLELGDSALYFCASSARSSAGELFFGEGSRLTVL.

This chain connects TRBV19 to TRBJ1-4; possibly TRBD1 for D (5 bases). The V end was cut by 3 bases, the J end by 6 bases, with 11 bases between. The CDR3 runs to 14 residues. Germline V gene sequence: CDR1 LNHDA, CDR2 SQIVND (reference sequence). CDR3 sequence (DNA): TGTGCCAGTAGTATCCGCAGGGAGGATGAAAAACTGTTTTTT. Residues: CASSIRREDEKLFF.